Following are 19 T cell receptor beta chains from one sample sequenced in a study of cytomegalovirus exposure and HLA in healthy donors. The protocol was immunoSEQ multiplex PCR, while the TCRdb copy is restricted to in-frame clones and leaves out a portion. The table records fewer than 200,000 clones, approximately 86% of them present only once. The sample consisted of PBMCs. These receptors all stem from a woman between 18 and 30 years old in good health and CMV-seronegative.

The CDR3 sequence: CASSVGNYGQVNEQFF. DNA for the CDR3: TGTGCCAGCAGCGTAGGAAATTATGGGCAGGTCAATGAGCAGTTCTTC. The V and J genes are TRBV9 and TRBJ2-1; D is unresolved. V shed 0 bases and J shed 6 bases, with 16 bases lying between them. This CDR3 is built from 16 residues. Germline CDR1 and CDR2: SGDLS and YYNGEE.

The rearrangement uses TRBV18 and TRBJ2-1, with 9 bases lining up with TRBD1. The CDR3 totals 16 residues. V was clipped by 0 bases and J by 7 bases; unmatched bases: 7. The germline V gene encodes CDR1 KGHSH and CDR2 LQKENI. The CDR3 loop reads CASSPPGTGRTNEQFF. The CDR3 DNA reads as TGTGCCAGCTCACCACCTGGGACAGGGAGGACAAATGAGCAGTTCTTC. Full variable domain (rest looked up from reference TRBV18 and TRBJ2-1): NAGVMQNPRHLVRRRGQEARLRCSPMKGHSHVYWYRQLPEEGLKFMVYLQKENIIDESGMPKERFSAEFPKEGPSILRIQQVVRGDSAAYFCASSPPGTGRTNEQFFGPGTRLTVL.

The V call is TRBV21-1, the J call TRBJ2-3; the table's D call, TRBD2, has no DNA check behind it. TRBV21-1 is tagged as a pseudogene. This CDR3 is 16 amino acids long. The CDR3 is CASEKGELVVPDTQYF. The CDR3 DNA sequence: TGTGCCAGCGAAAAAGGAGAGCTAGTGGTCCCAGATACGCAGTATTTT.

This chain uses TRBV5-1 with TRBJ1-2, with 11 bases fitting TRBD1. CDR1 SGHRS and CDR2 YFSETQ come from the germline V gene. The CDR3 has 17 amino acids. Trimming took 3 bases from V and 3 from J; bases not matched to a gene: 10. CDR3 sequence (DNA): TGCGCCAGCAGCTCCCGGGACAGGGGGAGTCGCGACTATGGCTACACCTTC. This encodes CASSSRDRGSRDYGYTF.

This chain joins TRBV29-1 and TRBJ2-7; 7 bases are a match to TRBD1. This CDR3 has 14 residues. Trimming at V came to 4 bases and at J to 5 bases, leaving 11 bases not matched to a gene. CDR1 and CDR2 from the germline V gene are SQVTM and ANQGSEA. CDR3 loop: CSVVGYRDSHEQYF. The CDR3 DNA reads as TGCAGCGTTGTGGGGTACCGGGACAGCCACGAGCAGTACTTC.

The CDR3 region is CASTPPRLSPYEQYF. CDR3 coding DNA: TGTGCCAGCACCCCGCCCAGGTTGAGCCCCTACGAGCAGTACTTC. The chain employs TRBV11-2 and TRBJ2-7; no clear D gene. The V gene lost 7 bases and the J gene lost 2 bases, with 18 bases spanning the gap. The V gene's germline CDR1 is SGHAT and CDR2 FQNNGV. The CDR3 runs to 15 residues.

The rearrangement uses TRBV6-6 and TRBJ2-1, with D possibly matching TRBD2 (5 bases). Germline-derived CDR1 and CDR2 are MNHNY and SVGAGI (reference sequence). The germline V and J ends were trimmed by 7 bases and 4 bases, with 11 bases remaining between them. CDR3 length equals 13 residues. For the CDR3, the DNA is TGTGCCAGCACCCCCGGGAATTACAATGAGCAGTTCTTC. This codes for CASTPGNYNEQFF.

The CDR3 nucleotides are TGCGCCAGCAGCTTGGTGGGACAGGGGGGATTCACTGAAGCTTTCTTT. Its translation is CASSLVGQGGFTEAFF. This sequence joins TRBV5-1 and TRBJ1-1; 11 bases are a match to TRBD1. With V trimmed by 0 bases and J by 4 bases, 5 bases remained unmatched. The CDR3 consists of 16 residues. CDR1 SGHRS and CDR2 YFSETQ come from the germline V gene.

The chain recombines TRBV19 with TRBJ1-3; 10 nucleotides agree with TRBD1. Germline V gene data show CDR1 as LNHDA and CDR2 as SQIVND (reference sequence). This CDR3 region has 20 residues. The V segment lost 6 bases and the J segment 0 bases; nucleotides outside the gene matches: 17. The CDR3 is CASRSGSLGQGIYSGNTIYF. CDR3 nucleotide sequence: TGTGCCAGTAGATCGGGATCGTTGGGACAGGGGATATACTCTGGAAACACCATATATTTT. Based on the CDR3 plus reference TRBV19 and TRBJ1-3, the full variable domain is DGGITQSPKYLFRKEGQNVTLSCEQNLNHDAMYWYRQDPGQGLRLIYYSQIVNDFQKGDIAEGYSVSREKKESFPLTVTSAQKNPTAFYLCASRSGSLGQGIYSGNTIYFGEGSWLTVV.

The chain uses TRBV7-2 and TRBJ2-7, with a possible D match to TRBD2 (6 bases). The CDR3 totals 12 residues. Trimming cost V 3 bases and J 4 bases, with 7 bases left between them. CDR1 and CDR2 (germline): SGHTA, FQGNSA. The CDR3, as DNA: TGTGCCAGCAGCTTCGGGAGTTACGAGCAGTACTTC. Translation gives CASSFGSYEQYF.

The rearrangement joins TRBV9 to TRBJ2-2; D possibly corresponds to TRBD1 (6 bases). There are 17 residues in the CDR3. V gave up 7 bases and J gave up 3 bases, with 22 bases separating them. The V gene's germline CDR1 is SGDLS and CDR2 YYNGEE. This CDR3 reads CASGYRTVGADTGELFF. CDR3 sequence (DNA): TGTGCCAGCGGTTATCGAACGGTGGGGGCGGACACCGGGGAGCTGTTTTTT.

The J gene is TRBJ1-3, the V gene TRBV4-1, with D unclear. The CDR3 runs to 15 residues. Germline CDR1 reads MGHRA; CDR2 reads YSYEKL. V dropped 5 bases and J dropped 0 bases, with 11 bases sitting between them. CDR3 nucleotide sequence: TGCGCCAGCAGCTTAATCGGTCACTCTGGAAACACCATATATTTT. Amino acid sequence: CASSLIGHSGNTIYF.

This chain connects TRBV10-3 to TRBJ2-7, with TRBD2 matching over 15 bases. Germline V gene sequence: CDR1 ENHRY, CDR2 SYGVKD. The CDR3 runs 14 residues. The J segment lost 1 base and the V segment lost 8 bases, leaving 0 bases of the junction unmatched. The chain's CDR3 is CAIGLAGGSYEQYF. Written as DNA, the CDR3 is TGTGCCATCGGACTAGCGGGAGGGTCCTACGAGCAGTACTTC.

The chain recombines TRBV10-3 with TRBJ1-2, with no clear D. V lost 8 bases and J lost 0, with 13 bases in between. Germline loops: CDR1 ENHRY, CDR2 SYGVKD. The CDR3 sequence is 14 residues long. CDR3 region: CAIPSNLTNYGYTF. Written as DNA, the CDR3 is TGTGCCATCCCTAGTAACTTAACTAACTATGGCTACACCTTC.

This chain joins TRBV11-2 and TRBJ2-2; 7 nucleotides line up with TRBD1. With V trimmed by 1 base and J by 4 bases, 6 bases remained unmatched. Germline CDR1 and CDR2: SGHAT and FQNNGV. The CDR3 spans 16 residues. CDR3 bases: TGTGCCAGCAGCTTAGGGGGCAACAGGGGCACCGGGGAGCTGTTTTTT. Translated: CASSLGGNRGTGELFF.

The V and J genes are TRBV6-5 and TRBJ2-1, with D possibly matching TRBD2 (5 bases). In germline, CDR1 is MNHEY, CDR2 SVGAGI. Trimming shortened V by 2 bases and J by 0 bases, and 11 bases separated the two germline ends. This CDR3 has 16 residues. The CDR3: CASSYRSGSSYNEQFF. The CDR3 DNA reads TGTGCCAGCAGTTACAGGTCGGGGAGCTCCTACAATGAGCAGTTCTTC.

This chain links TRBV10-1 with TRBJ1-1; D remains ambiguous. Germline V gene lookup returns CDR1 WNHNN and CDR2 SYGVQD (reference sequence). CDR3 length: 15 amino acids. Trimming removed 2 bases at V and 0 bases at J, with 10 bases between. CDR3 DNA sequence: TGCGCCAGCAGTGAGAACCCCGAGTTGAACACTGAAGCTTTCTTT. This translates into CASSENPELNTEAFF.

This clone was counted only a few times. The V call is TRBV25-1, the J call TRBJ1-2; weak D call: TRBD1 (5 bases). CDR1 and CDR2 (germline): MGHDK, SYGVNS. Trimming removed 10 bases from V and 6 bases from J, with 18 bases in between. This CDR3 is built from 13 residues. The CDR3 sequence: CAIKPSGEDGYTF. In DNA, the CDR3 is TGTGCCATCAAGCCATCGGGGGAGGATGGCTACACCTTC.

The rearrangement uses TRBV2 and TRBJ1-3; D remains unclear. Germline V gene lookup returns CDR1 SNHLY and CDR2 FYNNEI. CDR3 length: 14 amino acids. Trimming shortened V by 6 bases and J by 0 bases, and 9 bases separated the two germline ends. The DNA of the CDR3 is TGTGCCAGCAGAATCGGGTTCTCTGGAAACACCATATATTTT. Protein: CASRIGFSGNTIYF.